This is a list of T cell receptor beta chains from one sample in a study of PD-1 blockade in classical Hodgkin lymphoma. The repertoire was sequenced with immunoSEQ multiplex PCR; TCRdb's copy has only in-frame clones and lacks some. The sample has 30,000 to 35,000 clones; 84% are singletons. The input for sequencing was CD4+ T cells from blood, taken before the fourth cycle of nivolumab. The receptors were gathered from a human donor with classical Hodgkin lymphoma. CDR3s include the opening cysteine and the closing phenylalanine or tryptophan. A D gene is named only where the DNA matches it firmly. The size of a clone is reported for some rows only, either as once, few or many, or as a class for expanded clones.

TGTGCCAGCCAACGTAGCACAGATACGCAGTATTTT | CASQRSTDTQYF | TRBJ2-3 | . | . | TRBV7-2
TGTGCCAGCAGAGGACAGGGTACGGGGGAGCTGTTTTTT | CASRGQGTGELFF | TRBJ2-2 | TRBD1 | . | TRBV6-1
TGTGCCAGCAGCTTATTTAGGTCGGATGCAACTAATGAAAAACTGTTTTTT | CASSLFRSDATNEKLFF | TRBJ1-4 | . | . | TRBV7-2
TGTGCCAGTAGTCAGACACTCAGGGGGCAGGGGACCCAGTACTTC | CASSQTLRGQGTQYF | TRBJ2-5 | TRBD1 | . | TRBV19
TGTGCTAGTGCAGGGGCCCACTCTGGGGCCAACGTCCTGACTTTC | CASAGAHSGANVLTF | TRBJ2-6 | . | once | TRBV12-5
TGTGCCAGCTCGCGGACAGGGTCGTTCGGGTTTATCTATGAGCAGTTCTTC | CASSRTGSFGFIYEQFF | TRBJ2-1 | TRBD1 | . | TRBV18
TGTGCCAGCAGCTGGGACAGCGGACAGCCCCAGCATTTT | CASSWDSGQPQHF | TRBJ1-5 | TRBD1 | . | TRBV7-2
TGTGCCAGCAGTGAACCGCTCAAACCCTATGGCTACACCTTC | CASSEPLKPYGYTF | TRBJ1-2 | . | . | TRBV2
TGTGCCAGCAGCACCGACAGGGGACAAGAGACCCAGTACTTC | CASSTDRGQETQYF | TRBJ2-5 | TRBD1 | . | TRBV7-9
TGTGCCAGCAGCTTGACTAGCACTTTGGACGAGCAGTACTTC | CASSLTSTLDEQYF | TRBJ2-7 | TRBD2 | . | TRBV7-8
TGTGCCAGCACTCTTCCCCCGAGCTACGAGCAGTACTTC | CASTLPPSYEQYF | TRBJ2-7 | . | . | TRBV7-9
TGTGCCAGCACACCCGGTTCCGGATGGAGCTCCTACGAGCAGTACTTC | CASTPGSGWSSYEQYF | TRBJ2-7 | . | . | TRBV2
TGTGCCAGCAGCTTGGACAGGAACACTGAAGCTTTCTTT | CASSLDRNTEAFF | TRBJ1-1 | . | . | TRBV5-8
TGTGCCAGCAGCTACGGGGGACAGGGGAGCACTGAAGCTTTCTTT | CASSYGGQGSTEAFF | TRBJ1-1 | TRBD1 | . | TRBV11-2
TGTGCCATCAGTGAAAACCCCCACAGCACAGATACGCAGTATTTT | CAISENPHSTDTQYF | TRBJ2-3 | . | once | TRBV10-3
TGCGCCAGCAGCCAAGATATGGCGGCAGGGGGTGGTGAGACCCAGTACTTC | CASSQDMAAGGGETQYF | TRBJ2-5 | TRBD1 | . | TRBV4-1
TGTGCCAGCAGCTGGGGGGAAGAAGCAGATACGCAGTATTTT | CASSWGEEADTQYF | TRBJ2-3 | . | . | TRBV7-9
TGCGCCAGCAGCTTGGTGGGGGGCACCGGGGAGCTGTTTTTT | CASSLVGGTGELFF | TRBJ2-2 | . | . | TRBV5-1
TGTGCCAGCAGCTCCCGACAGAAAGAAAAACTGTTTTTT | CASSSRQKEKLFF | TRBJ1-4 | . | once | TRBV9
TGTGCCAGCAGCTTAGCGGCAGGGGACACTGAAGCTTTCTTT | CASSLAAGDTEAFF | TRBJ1-1 | . | . | TRBV7-9
TGTGCCTGGATCGGGGTCGGGGGGAGCACTGAAGCTTTCTTT | CAWIGVGGSTEAFF | TRBJ1-1 | . | . | TRBV30
TGTGCCTGGAGTGTACATCGGGGAGGCTACACCTTC | CAWSVHRGGYTF | TRBJ1-2 | . | . | TRBV30
TGTGCCAGTAGAGTGACAGGGGGGGTCTCCTACGAGCAGTACTTC | CASRVTGGVSYEQYF | TRBJ2-7 | TRBD1 | . | TRBV19
TGTGCCAGCAAGGCGTTCGCGAACACCGGGGAGCTGTTTTTT | CASKAFANTGELFF | TRBJ2-2 | . | . | TRBV2
TGTGCCAGCAGCGTTACGGTCGGTATCTCTGGAAACACCATATATTTT | CASSVTVGISGNTIYF | TRBJ1-3 | . | . | TRBV9
TGTGCCAGTCGACAGGGGATCTCGGGCAATCAGCCCCAGCATTTT | CASRQGISGNQPQHF | TRBJ1-5 | TRBD1 | . | TRBV19
TGTGCCAGCAGCTTAGCAGGGCTCGAGGAGCAGTACTTC | CASSLAGLEEQYF | TRBJ2-7 | . | . | TRBV7-2
TGTGCCAGCAGCTTAGAAGGGTCCAGCTCCTATAATTCACCCCTCCACTTT | CASSLEGSSSYNSPLHF | TRBJ1-6 | . | once | TRBV7-2
TGCGCCAGCGGGGAGGACGCCTACGAGCAGTACTTC | CASGEDAYEQYF | TRBJ2-7 | . | once | TRBV5-1
TGTGCCAGCAGCTTAGTTTACGAGCAAGAGACCCAGTACTTC | CASSLVYEQETQYF | TRBJ2-5 | . | . | TRBV7-2
TGTGCCAGTAGTTTAACAGGGGGCTATGGCTACACCTTC | CASSLTGGYGYTF | TRBJ1-2 | TRBD1 | . | TRBV19
TGTGCCAGCAGCGTAGAAATTCAGGGTGAAGCTTTCTTT | CASSVEIQGEAFF | TRBJ1-1 | . | few | TRBV9
TGTGCCAGCTCCCCCTTAGACAGGGGTAATGAAAAACTGTTTTTT | CASSPLDRGNEKLFF | TRBJ1-4 | TRBD1 | . | TRBV18
TGTGCCAGCAGCTTAGTTGGGGCGTGGGGCTACACCTTC | CASSLVGAWGYTF | TRBJ1-2 | . | . | TRBV7-2
TGTGCCAGCAGTGAAAACAGAGGACAGGCCTATGGCTACACCTTC | CASSENRGQAYGYTF | TRBJ1-2 | TRBD1 | once | TRBV2
TGTGCCAGCCGATTAGAGGGACGGGTGAACACTGAAGCTTTCTTT | CASRLEGRVNTEAFF | TRBJ1-1 | . | . | TRBV28
TGTGCCAGTAGTATTGGGCCAAACACAGATACGCAGTATTTT | CASSIGPNTDTQYF | TRBJ2-3 | . | few | TRBV19
TGTGCCTGGAGTGTTCATTTGGGAGCCGGTTGGCAGCCCCAGCATTTT | CAWSVHLGAGWQPQHF | TRBJ1-5 | . | . | TRBV30
TGTGCCAGCAGCTTGGACAACCCAAATGGCTACACCTTC | CASSLDNPNGYTF | TRBJ1-2 | . | . | TRBV7-2